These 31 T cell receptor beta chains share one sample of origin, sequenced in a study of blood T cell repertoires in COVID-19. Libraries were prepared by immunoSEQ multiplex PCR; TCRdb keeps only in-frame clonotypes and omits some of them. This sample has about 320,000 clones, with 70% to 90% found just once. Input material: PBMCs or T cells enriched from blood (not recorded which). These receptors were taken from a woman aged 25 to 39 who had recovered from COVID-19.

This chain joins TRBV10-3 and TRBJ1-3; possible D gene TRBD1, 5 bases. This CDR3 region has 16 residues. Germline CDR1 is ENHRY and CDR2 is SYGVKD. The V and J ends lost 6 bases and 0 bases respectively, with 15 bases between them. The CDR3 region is CAIRRTIISSGNTIYF. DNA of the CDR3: TGTGCCATCAGGAGGACAATTATTAGCTCTGGAAACACCATATATTTT.

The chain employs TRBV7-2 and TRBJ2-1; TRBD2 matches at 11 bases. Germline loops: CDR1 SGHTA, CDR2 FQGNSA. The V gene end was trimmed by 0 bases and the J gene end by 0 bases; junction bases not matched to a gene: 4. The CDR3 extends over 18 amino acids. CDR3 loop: CASSLAGLAASSYNEQFF. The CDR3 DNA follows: TGTGCCAGCAGCTTAGCGGGACTAGCGGCCAGCTCCTACAATGAGCAGTTCTTC.

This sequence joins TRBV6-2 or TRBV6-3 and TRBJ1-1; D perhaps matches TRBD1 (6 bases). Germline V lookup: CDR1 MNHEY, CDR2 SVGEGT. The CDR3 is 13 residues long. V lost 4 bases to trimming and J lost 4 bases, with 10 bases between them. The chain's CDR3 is CASSSSGATEAFF. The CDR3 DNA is TGTGCCAGCAGTTCCTCAGGGGCCACTGAAGCTTTCTTT.

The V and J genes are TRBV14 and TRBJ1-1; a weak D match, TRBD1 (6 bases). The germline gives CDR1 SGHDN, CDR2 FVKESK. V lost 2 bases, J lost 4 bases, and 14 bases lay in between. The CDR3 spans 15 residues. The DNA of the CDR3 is TGTGCCAGCAGCCAATCGACAGGTCCGAGCACTGAAGCTTTCTTT. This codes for CASSQSTGPSTEAFF.

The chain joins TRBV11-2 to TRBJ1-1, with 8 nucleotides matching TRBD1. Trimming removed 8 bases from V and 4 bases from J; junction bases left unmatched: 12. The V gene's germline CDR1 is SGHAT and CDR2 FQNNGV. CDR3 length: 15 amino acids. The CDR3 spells CASSRIRGQGTEAFF. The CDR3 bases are TGTGCCAGCTCTCGAATCAGGGGGCAGGGCACTGAAGCTTTCTTT.

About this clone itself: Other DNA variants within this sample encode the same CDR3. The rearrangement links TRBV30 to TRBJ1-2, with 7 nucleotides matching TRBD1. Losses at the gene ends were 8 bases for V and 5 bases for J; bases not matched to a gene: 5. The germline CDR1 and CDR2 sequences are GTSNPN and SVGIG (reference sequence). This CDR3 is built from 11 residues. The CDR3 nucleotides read TGTGCCAGACAGGGTTCTTATGGCTACACCTTC. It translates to CARQGSYGYTF.

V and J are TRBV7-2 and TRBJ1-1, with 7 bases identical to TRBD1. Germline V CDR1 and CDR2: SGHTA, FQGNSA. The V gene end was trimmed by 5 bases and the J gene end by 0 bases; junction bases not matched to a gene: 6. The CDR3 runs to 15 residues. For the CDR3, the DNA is TGTGCCAGCAGCAGGGGGCCCGGCATGAACACTGAAGCTTTCTTT. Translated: CASSRGPGMNTEAFF.

CDR3 residues: CASSLRPAGSYEQYF. The CDR3 DNA sequence: TGTGCCAGCAGCCTCAGACCGGCGGGTTCCTACGAGCAGTACTTC. This chain connects TRBV3-1 (or the pseudogene TRBV3-2) to TRBJ2-7; D is possibly TRBD2 (5 bases). The CDR3 spans 15 residues. Trimming took off 4 bases at V and 1 base at J, with 14 bases between the two ends. The germline V gene encodes CDR1 LGHDT and CDR2 YNNKEL (reference sequence).

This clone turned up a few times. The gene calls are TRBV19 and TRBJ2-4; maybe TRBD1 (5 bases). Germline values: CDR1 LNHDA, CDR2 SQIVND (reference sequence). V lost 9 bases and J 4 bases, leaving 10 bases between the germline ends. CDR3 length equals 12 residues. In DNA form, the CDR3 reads TGTGCCAGCCAGGCAGGGAAAAACATTCAGTACTTC. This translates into CASQAGKNIQYF.

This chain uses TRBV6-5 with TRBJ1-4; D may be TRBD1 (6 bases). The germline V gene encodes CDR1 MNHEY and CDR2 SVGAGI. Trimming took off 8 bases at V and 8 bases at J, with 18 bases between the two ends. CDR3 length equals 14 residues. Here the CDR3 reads CASLPRGREEKLFF. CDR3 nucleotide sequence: TGTGCCAGCTTACCGAGGGGGAGAGAGGAAAAACTGTTTTTT.

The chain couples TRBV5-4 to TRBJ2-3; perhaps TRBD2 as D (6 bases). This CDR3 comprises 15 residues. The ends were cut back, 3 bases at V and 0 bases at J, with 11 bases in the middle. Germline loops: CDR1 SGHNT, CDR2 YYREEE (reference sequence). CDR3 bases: TGTGCCAGCAGCTCGGGACTGGTTAGCACAGATACGCAGTATTTT. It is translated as CASSSGLVSTDTQYF.

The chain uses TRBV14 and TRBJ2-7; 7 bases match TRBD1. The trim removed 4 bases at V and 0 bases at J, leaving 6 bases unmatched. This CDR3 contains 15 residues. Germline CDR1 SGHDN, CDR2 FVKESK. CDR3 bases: TGTGCCAGCAGCCTCTCGGGACAGACCTCCTACGAGCAGTACTTC. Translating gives CASSLSGQTSYEQYF.

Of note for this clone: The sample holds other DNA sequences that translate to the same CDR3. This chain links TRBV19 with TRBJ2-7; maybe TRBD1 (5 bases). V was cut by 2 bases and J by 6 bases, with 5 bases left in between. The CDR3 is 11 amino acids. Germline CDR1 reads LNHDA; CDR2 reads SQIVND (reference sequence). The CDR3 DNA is TGTGCCAGTAGTATAAGGGGCGAGCAGTACTTC. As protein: CASSIRGEQYF.

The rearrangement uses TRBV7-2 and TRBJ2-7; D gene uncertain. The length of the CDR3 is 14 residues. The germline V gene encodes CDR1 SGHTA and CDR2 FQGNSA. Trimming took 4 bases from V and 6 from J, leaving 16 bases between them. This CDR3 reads CASSSRPPPSEQYF. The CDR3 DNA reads TGTGCCAGCAGCTCGAGGCCACCTCCCTCCGAGCAGTACTTC.

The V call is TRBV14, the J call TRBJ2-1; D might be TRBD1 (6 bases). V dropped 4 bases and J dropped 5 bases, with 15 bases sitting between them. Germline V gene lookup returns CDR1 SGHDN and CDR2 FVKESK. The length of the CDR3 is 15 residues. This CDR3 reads CASSPLGRGHNEQFF. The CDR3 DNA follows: TGTGCCAGCAGCCCCCTGGGCAGGGGTCACAATGAGCAGTTCTTC.

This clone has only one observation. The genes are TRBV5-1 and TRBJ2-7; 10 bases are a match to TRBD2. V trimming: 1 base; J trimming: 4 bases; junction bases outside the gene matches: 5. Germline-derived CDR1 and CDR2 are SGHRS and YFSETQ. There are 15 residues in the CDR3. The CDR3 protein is CASSLSTSGDYEQYF. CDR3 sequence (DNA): TGCGCCAGCAGCTTGAGTACTAGCGGGGATTACGAGCAGTACTTC.

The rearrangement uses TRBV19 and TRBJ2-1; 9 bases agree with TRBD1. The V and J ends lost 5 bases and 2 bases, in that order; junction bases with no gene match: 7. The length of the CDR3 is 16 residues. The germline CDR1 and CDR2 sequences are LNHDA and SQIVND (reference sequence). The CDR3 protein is CASSGGTGLTYNEQFF. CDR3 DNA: TGTGCCAGTAGTGGCGGGACAGGGCTAACCTACAATGAGCAGTTCTTC.

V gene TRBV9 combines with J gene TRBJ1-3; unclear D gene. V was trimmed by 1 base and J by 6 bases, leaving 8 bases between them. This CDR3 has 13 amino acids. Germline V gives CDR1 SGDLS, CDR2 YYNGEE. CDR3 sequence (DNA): TGTGCCAGCAGCGTATCCCAGGAAAACACCATATATTTT. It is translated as CASSVSQENTIYF.

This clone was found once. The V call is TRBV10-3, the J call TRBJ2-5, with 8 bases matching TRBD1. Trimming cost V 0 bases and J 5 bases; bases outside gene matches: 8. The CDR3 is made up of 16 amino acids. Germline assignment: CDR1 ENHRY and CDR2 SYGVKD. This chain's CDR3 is CAISESIVQGAETQYF. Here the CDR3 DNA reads TGTGCCATCAGTGAGTCTATAGTTCAGGGGGCCGAGACCCAGTACTTC.

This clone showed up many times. The CDR3 nucleotides are TGCGCCAGCAGCCCCCTGGGGGGGCGCGCGGGTAGGAGCACAGATACGCAGTATTTT. This translates into CASSPLGGRAGRSTDTQYF. The chain has TRBV5-1 and TRBJ2-3; a possible D gene is TRBD2 (7 bases). Germline CDR1 and CDR2: SGHRS and YFSETQ. The germline V and J ends were trimmed by 4 bases and 0 bases, with 24 bases remaining between them. The CDR3 runs to 19 residues.

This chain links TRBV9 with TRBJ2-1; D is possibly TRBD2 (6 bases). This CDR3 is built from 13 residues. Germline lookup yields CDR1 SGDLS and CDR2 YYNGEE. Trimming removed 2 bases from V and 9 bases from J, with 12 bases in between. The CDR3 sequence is CASSVDLGGEQFF. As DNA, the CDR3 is TGTGCCAGCAGCGTGGACTTGGGGGGTGAGCAGTTCTTC.

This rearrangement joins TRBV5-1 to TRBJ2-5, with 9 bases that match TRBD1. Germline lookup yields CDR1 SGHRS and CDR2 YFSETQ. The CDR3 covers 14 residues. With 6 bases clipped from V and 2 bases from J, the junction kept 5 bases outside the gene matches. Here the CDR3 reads CASKGTGTQETQYF. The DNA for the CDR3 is TGCGCCAGCAAGGGGACAGGGACACAAGAGACCCAGTACTTC.

The CDR3 bases are TGTGCCAGCAGTTACTCGACAGGGGGCAATTTCGAGCAGTACTTC. Protein: CASSYSTGGNFEQYF. The rearrangement joins TRBV6-5 to TRBJ2-7, with 10 bases that match TRBD1. This CDR3 is 15 amino acids long. From germline, CDR1 is MNHEY and CDR2 SVGAGI. J was trimmed by 6 bases and V by 0 bases; bases with no gene match: 5.

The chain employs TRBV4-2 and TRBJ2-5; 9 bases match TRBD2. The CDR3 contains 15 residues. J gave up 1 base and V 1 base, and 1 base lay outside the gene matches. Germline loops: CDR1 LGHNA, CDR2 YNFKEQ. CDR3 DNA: TGTGCCAGCAGCCAAGGGCGGGGGGGCCAAGAGACCCAGTACTTC. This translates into CASSQGRGGQETQYF.

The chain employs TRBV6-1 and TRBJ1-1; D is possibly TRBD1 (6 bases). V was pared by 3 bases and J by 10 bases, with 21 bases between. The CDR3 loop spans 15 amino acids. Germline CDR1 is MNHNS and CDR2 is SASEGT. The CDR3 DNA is TGTGCCAGCAGTGACAGGGTGATCATAGGGGGGGGAGCTTTCTTT. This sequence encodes CASSDRVIIGGGAFF.

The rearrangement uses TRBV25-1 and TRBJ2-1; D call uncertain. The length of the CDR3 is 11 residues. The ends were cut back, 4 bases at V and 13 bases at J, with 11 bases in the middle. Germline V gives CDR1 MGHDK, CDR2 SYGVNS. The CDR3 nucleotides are TGTGCCAGCAGTGCTAGGTCTTCCCAGTTCTTC. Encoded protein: CASSARSSQFF.

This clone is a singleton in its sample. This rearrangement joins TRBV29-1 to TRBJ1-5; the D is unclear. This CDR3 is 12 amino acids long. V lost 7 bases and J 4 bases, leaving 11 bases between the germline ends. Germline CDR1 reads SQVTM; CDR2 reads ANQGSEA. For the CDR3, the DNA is TGCAGCGCGGCCGACGGGAATCAGCCCCAGCATTTT. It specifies CSAADGNQPQHF.

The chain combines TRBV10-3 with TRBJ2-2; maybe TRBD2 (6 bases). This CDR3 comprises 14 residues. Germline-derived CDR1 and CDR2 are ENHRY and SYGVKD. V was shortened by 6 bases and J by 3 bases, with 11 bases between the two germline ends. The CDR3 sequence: CAIRRGSDTGELFF. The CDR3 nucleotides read TGTGCCATCAGGCGGGGATCGGACACCGGGGAGCTGTTTTTT.

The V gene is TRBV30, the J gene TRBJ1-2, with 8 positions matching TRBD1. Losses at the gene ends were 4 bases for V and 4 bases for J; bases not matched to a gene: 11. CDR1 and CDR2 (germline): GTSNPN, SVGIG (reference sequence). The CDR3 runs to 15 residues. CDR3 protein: CAWIPRGRNFYGYTF. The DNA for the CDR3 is TGTGCCTGGATCCCCAGGGGGCGAAACTTCTATGGCTACACCTTC.

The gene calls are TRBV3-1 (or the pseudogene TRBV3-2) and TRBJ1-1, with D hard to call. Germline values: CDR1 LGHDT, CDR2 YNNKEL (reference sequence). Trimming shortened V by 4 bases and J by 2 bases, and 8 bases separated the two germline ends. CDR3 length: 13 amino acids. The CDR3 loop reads CASSPMRNTEAFF. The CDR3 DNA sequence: TGTGCCAGCAGCCCCATGAGAAACACTGAAGCTTTCTTT.

This chain's CDR3 is CSVLKQGGGAKNIQYF. DNA for the CDR3: TGCAGCGTGCTTAAACAGGGGGGGGGAGCCAAAAACATTCAGTACTTC. The rearrangement joins TRBV29-1 to TRBJ2-4; maybe TRBD1 (8 bases). Germline assignment: CDR1 SQVTM and CDR2 ANQGSEA. Trimming took 6 bases from V and 0 from J, leaving 18 bases between them. This CDR3 has 16 residues. Using reference TRBV29-1 and TRBJ2-4 for the parts outside the CDR3, the full variable domain is SAVISQKPSRDICQRGTSLTIQCQVDSQVTMMFWYRQQPGQSLTLIATANQGSEATYESGFVIDKFPISRPNLTFSTLTVSNMSPEDSSIYLCSVLKQGGGAKNIQYFGAGTRLSVL.